This T cell receptor (beta chain) appears in the sequencing data of a study of tumor and adjacent non-tumor tissue in lung cancer. General study points: Normal lung showed higher cumulative top 100 clone frequency than tumor. Significantly higher TCR diversity was found in tumor than normal lung.

With regard to this clonotype: The antigen remains unidentified. The germline gene is not matched at one end of the junction; a read error may be the cause.

Three rounds of nested PCR, following a modified ARM-PCR protocol, produced the TCRbeta library. MiXCR, applied by TCRdb to the multiplex PCR reads, yields one record per CDR3 protein. The profile covers 50,000 to 60,000 distinct CDR3 sequences, with 74% appearing a single time and around a quarter taken by the ten largest. This CDR3 comprises 16 residues. CDR1 is LGHNA and CDR2 is YSLEER in the germline V gene. No cell sorting was done before RNA was extracted from the tissue. Distant lung tissue was collected more than 3 cm away from the tumor edge. Source material: distant non-tumor lung tissue. V gene TRBV4-3 combines with J gene TRBJ2-5, with 12 bases that match TRBD1. This receptor was obtained from a woman aged 55-70 years with non-small cell lung cancer. This CDR3 reads CASNQDGTGGADTQYF. CDR3 nucleotide sequence: TGCGCCAGCAACCAAGATGGGACAGGGGGCGCAGATACCCAATACTTC.